This entry lists 4 T cell receptor beta chains sequenced from one sample in a study of shared clonotypes between healthy human individuals. Positively selected for CCR7, the CD45RO-negative cells used as naive CD8 cells excluded terminally differentiated effector memory CD45RA+ cells. TCRdb's table, derived via immunoSEQ multiplex PCR, lists solely in-frame clones and lacks some. The profile shows around 2,100,000 clones, just under 95% of them singletons. Sequenced: naive CD8+ T cells sorted from blood. The receptors were gathered from a man between 18 and 35 years old in good health.

The chain uses TRBV15 and TRBJ2-1, with 7 bases that match TRBD1. The CDR3 sequence is 14 residues long. Germline V lookup: CDR1 LNHNV, CDR2 YYDKDF (reference sequence). J gave up 4 bases and V 4 bases, and 4 bases lay outside the gene matches. This CDR3 is CATSTKGAYNEQFF. The CDR3 coding sequence is TGTGCCACCAGCACCAAGGGGGCATACAATGAGCAGTTCTTC.

The chain combines TRBV7-2 with TRBJ2-3; 9 bases are shared with TRBD2. The V gene end was trimmed by 3 bases and the J gene end by 3 bases; junction bases not matched to a gene: 4. The germline V gene encodes CDR1 SGHTA and CDR2 FQGNSA. The CDR3 runs to 15 residues. This CDR3 reads CASSLVLAGTDTQYF. The DNA for the CDR3 is TGTGCCAGCAGCTTGGTACTAGCGGGTACAGATACGCAGTATTTT. The whole variable domain, filled in from reference TRBV7-2 and TRBJ2-3, reads GAGVSQSPSNKVTEKGKDVELRCDPISGHTALYWYRQSLGQGLEFLIYFQGNSAPDKSGLPSDRFSAERTGGSVSTLTIQRTQQEDSAVYLCASSLVLAGTDTQYFGPGTRLTVL.

This clone is a singleton in its sample. Other nucleotide sequences in the sample specify the same CDR3. The rearrangement joins TRBV5-1 to TRBJ1-1; unclear D gene. Deletions cut 0 bases from V and 3 bases from J, with 6 bases between. The length of the CDR3 is 13 residues. Germline CDR1 is SGHRS and CDR2 is YFSETQ. DNA for the CDR3: TGCGCCAGCAGCTTGGTAGTGGACACTGAAGCTTTCTTT. It is translated as CASSLVVDTEAFF.

The chain recombines TRBV5-1 with TRBJ1-1; the D is unclear. The CDR3 contains 15 residues. Germline lookup yields CDR1 SGHRS and CDR2 YFSETQ. Trimming removed 0 bases at V and 1 base at J, with 10 bases between. The CDR3 DNA is TGCGCCAGCAGCTTGGTAGGGTATAAGAACACTGAAGCTTTCTTT. Translating it yields CASSLVGYKNTEAFF. Combining the CDR3 with reference TRBV5-1 and TRBJ1-1 gives the whole variable domain KAGVTQTPRYLIKTRGQQVTLSCSPISGHRSVSWYQQTPGQGLQFLFEYFSETQRNKGNFPGRFSGRQFSNSRSEMNVSTLELGDSALYLCASSLVGYKNTEAFFGQGTRLTVV.